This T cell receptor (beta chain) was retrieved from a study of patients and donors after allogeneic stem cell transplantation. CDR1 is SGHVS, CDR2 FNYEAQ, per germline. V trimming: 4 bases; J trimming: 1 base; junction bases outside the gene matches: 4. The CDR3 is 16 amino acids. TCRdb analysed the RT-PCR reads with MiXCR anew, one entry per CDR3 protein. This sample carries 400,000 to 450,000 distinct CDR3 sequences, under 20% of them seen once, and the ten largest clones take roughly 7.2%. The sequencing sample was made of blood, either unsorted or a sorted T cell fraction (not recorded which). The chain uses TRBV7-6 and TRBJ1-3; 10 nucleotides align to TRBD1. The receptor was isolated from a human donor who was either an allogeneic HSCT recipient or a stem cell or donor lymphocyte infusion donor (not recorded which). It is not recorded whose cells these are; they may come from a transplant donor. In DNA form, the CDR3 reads TGTGCCAGCAGCTGGGACAGGGGACTGTCTGGAAACACCATATATTTT. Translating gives CASSWDRGLSGNTIYF.